This is a list of T cell receptor beta chains from one sample in a study of shared clonotypes between healthy human individuals. This table comes from immunoSEQ multiplex PCR, and its TCRdb copy is limited to in-frame clones, with some not included. The sample includes nearly 2 million clones, around 96% of them seen just once. Sequenced: naive CD8+ T cells sorted from blood. The source of these receptors is a man younger than 30 in good health. Each CDR3 is given with its conserved first and last residue. The D gene is left open where the match is weak. Clone size is not always given. Where it is, it says once, few, many or a class for expanded clones.

TRBJ2-7,TRBD1,15,-,TRBV9,TGTGCCAGCAGCGTAGGAGGGGGCGAAAAGCACGAGCAGTACTTC,CASSVGGGEKHEQYF
TRBJ2-5,TRBD1,14,-,TRBV5-6,TGTGCCAGCAGCTTGACAGGGGCTCTGGAGACCCAGTACTTC,CASSLTGALETQYF
TRBJ1-1,-,17,-,TRBV27,TGTGCCAGCAGTCCCCAGACAGTAACCGACCTACACACTGAAGCTTTCTTT,CASSPQTVTDLHTEAFF
TRBJ2-7,-,17,-,TRBV28,TGTGCCAGCAGTTCTCCCGAATTGGAGGAAAGCTCCTACGAGCAGTACTTC,CASSSPELEESSYEQYF
TRBJ2-1,-,15,-,TRBV6-5,TGTGCCAGCAGTTCCTACAGCGACCCGGGGGATGAGCAGTTCTTC,CASSSYSDPGDEQFF
TRBJ2-2,TRBD2,16,-,TRBV27,TGTGCCAGCAGTTTGGCTGCGGGGGCGAACACCGGGGAGCTGTTTTTT,CASSLAAGANTGELFF
TRBJ1-1,TRBD1,14,-,TRBV7-3,TGTGCCAGCAGCAAAACAGGGGCCTATGCTGAAGCTTTCTTT,CASSKTGAYAEAFF
TRBJ1-2,-,13,-,TRBV7-2,TGTGCCAGCAGCTTAGGTACAGTCTATGGCTACACCTTC,CASSLGTVYGYTF
TRBJ1-4,-,13,-,TRBV18,TGTGCCAGCTCACCACCTGTTGATGAAAAACTGTTTTTT,CASSPPVDEKLFF
TRBJ2-7,-,15,-,TRBV4-2,TGTGCCAGCAGCCAAGTAGAGGGAGCCGGCTACGAGCAGTACTTC,CASSQVEGAGYEQYF
TRBJ1-1,-,12,-,TRBV5-4,TGTGCTGAGGGGGGAGGGAACACTGAAGCTTTCTTT,CAEGGGNTEAFF
TRBJ2-7,-,14,-,TRBV28,TGTGCCAGCAGTTTGGTGGGGGAGACCTACGAGCAGTACTTC,CASSLVGETYEQYF
TRBJ2-7,TRBD2,13,-,TRBV30,TGTGCCTGGAGTGGACTAGCGGGGGGCGAGCAGTACTTC,CAWSGLAGGEQYF
TRBJ2-7,TRBD1,14,-,TRBV5-8,TGTGCCAGCAAGAACCGGGACAGCTCCTACGAGCAGTACTTC,CASKNRDSSYEQYF
TRBJ1-1,TRBD1,15,-,TRBV19,TGTGCCAGTAGTGTCGGACAGGGCCTGAACACTGAAGCTTTCTTT,CASSVGQGLNTEAFF
TRBJ1-2,-,14,-,TRBV7-9,TGTGCCAGCAGCTTGGAGGCCAATCCTTATGGCTACACCTTC,CASSLEANPYGYTF
TRBJ2-5,-,18,-,TRBV27,TGTGCCAGCAGTCCCCAGGGGTGGGTTGCGGGGGACAAAGAGACCCAGTACTTC,CASSPQGWVAGDKETQYF
TRBJ2-1,TRBD2,15,-,TRBV7-6,TGTGCCAGCAGTCGACTAGCGGGAGGTATCGGTGAGCAGTTCTTC,CASSRLAGGIGEQFF
TRBJ1-4,TRBD1,15,-,TRBV4-1,TGCGCCAGCGGCCGGACAGGCCTAACTAATGAAAAACTGTTTTTT,CASGRTGLTNEKLFF
TRBJ1-6,-,14,-,TRBV7-2,TGTGCCAGCAGCTCCCATTACCCGGACCCGCGCCTCCACTTT,CASSSHYPDPRLHF
TRBJ1-1,TRBD1,16,-,TRBV6-1,TGTGCCAGCAGTGAAGGGCCCTACAGGGGAAACACTGAAGCTTTCTTT,CASSEGPYRGNTEAFF
TRBJ2-3,TRBD2,15,few,TRBV28,TGTGCCAGCAGCCTCACTAGCGGAGATACAGATACGCAGTATTTT,CASSLTSGDTDTQYF
TRBJ2-3,-,16,-,TRBV7-9,TGTGCCAGCAGCTTAGCTACAGGAGGAGTAACAGATACGCAGTATTTT,CASSLATGGVTDTQYF
TRBJ2-1,TRBD2,13,once,TRBV7-6,TGTGCCAGCAGCCCAACGGGGGGTAATGAGCAGTTCTTC,CASSPTGGNEQFF